Each of the 14 T cell receptor beta chains below was sequenced from the same sample in a study of blood T cell repertoires in COVID-19. Profiled with immunoSEQ multiplex PCR; TCRdb holds only in-frame clones, not every one. The data contain about 200,000 clones, around 80% of them singletons. Sequencing was performed on peripheral blood. These TCRs come from a woman aged 70 to 79 with acute or convalescent COVID-19.

The V gene is TRBV7-2, the J gene TRBJ1-5; D unclear. The ends were cut back, 3 bases at V and 5 bases at J, with 8 bases in the middle. This CDR3 spans 13 amino acids. Germline V lookup: CDR1 SGHTA, CDR2 FQGNSA. CDR3 coding DNA: TGTGCCAGCAGCTTCCAGGTAGATCAGCCCCAGCATTTT. This encodes CASSFQVDQPQHF.

The genes are TRBV19 and TRBJ2-5; no clear D. The CDR3 has 16 amino acids. The germline V gene encodes CDR1 LNHDA and CDR2 SQIVND (reference sequence). V was trimmed by 0 bases and J by 5 bases, leaving 16 bases between them. The CDR3 nucleotides read TGTGCCAGTAGTATAGATAAAGGCAGGCCTGGGGAGACCCAGTACTTC. It translates to CASSIDKGRPGETQYF.

This chain links TRBV5-1 with TRBJ2-7; the match to TRBD1 covers 7 bases. The length of the CDR3 is 15 residues. The V and J ends lost 0 bases and 3 bases, in that order; junction bases with no gene match: 6. From germline, CDR1 is SGHRS and CDR2 YFSETQ. CDR3 in DNA: TGCGCCAGCAGCTTGGAGGGGGCAGGGAACTACGAGCAGTACTTC. This translates into CASSLEGAGNYEQYF.

This clone was seen more than once but under ten times. The gene calls are TRBV20-1 and TRBJ1-1; maybe TRBD1 (5 bases). The germline V gene encodes CDR1 DFQATT and CDR2 SNEGSKA (reference sequence). The CDR3 runs to 17 residues. V was trimmed by 3 bases and J by 8 bases, leaving 28 bases between them. Here the CDR3 DNA reads TGCAGTGCTAGTCCCCTCGGGGGAGAGGTCCGCGACAGCGAAGCTTTCTTT. Protein sequence: CSASPLGGEVRDSEAFF.

The V gene is TRBV12-3 or TRBV12-4, the J gene TRBJ1-2; tentative D call: TRBD1 (6 bases). The CDR3 consists of 12 residues. The V end was cut by 5 bases, the J end by 7 bases, with 11 bases between. DNA for the CDR3: TGTGCCAGCAGTCTCAGGGGTGCTGGCTACACCTTC. It codes for CASSLRGAGYTF.

V usage is TRBV5-1 and J usage is TRBJ1-3; D possibly corresponds to TRBD1 (6 bases). V lost 4 bases and J 1 base, leaving 15 bases between the germline ends. The CDR3 extends over 16 amino acids. Germline V gives CDR1 SGHRS, CDR2 YFSETQ. The CDR3 spells CASSPDRTESGNTIYF. The CDR3 nucleotides are TGCGCCAGCAGCCCTGACAGGACCGAGTCTGGAAACACCATATATTTT.

V gene TRBV28 combines with J gene TRBJ1-2; a weak D match, TRBD1 (5 bases). The CDR3 extends over 13 amino acids. The germline gives CDR1 MDHEN, CDR2 SYDVKM. With 2 bases removed from V and 5 bases from J, the gap between germline ends came to 9 bases. The CDR3 DNA reads as TGTGCCAGCAGTTTAATGCAGGGATATGGCTACACCTTC. Encoded protein: CASSLMQGYGYTF.

This clone was seen only a few times. The chain carries TRBV7-2 and TRBJ2-4; TRBD1 matches 11 bases. V was clipped by 3 bases and J by 8 bases; unmatched bases: 3. Per germline, CDR1 SGHTA and CDR2 FQGNSA. CDR3 length equals 14 residues. For the CDR3, the DNA is TGTGCCAGCAGCTTCGGGACAGGGGGAGACATTCAGTACTTC. Its protein is CASSFGTGGDIQYF.

The chain carries TRBV6-2 or TRBV6-3 and TRBJ2-1; 7 nucleotides match TRBD2. The CDR3 contains 15 residues. Per the germline V gene, CDR1 is MNHEY and CDR2 is SVGEGT. With 6 bases clipped from V and 7 bases from J, the junction kept 12 bases outside the gene matches. The CDR3 here is CASSLGGRAGNEQFF. For the CDR3, the DNA is TGTGCCAGCAGCCTTGGTGGGAGGGCCGGTAATGAGCAGTTCTTC.

The rearrangement joins TRBV6-5 to TRBJ1-5, with a tentative D call TRBD1 (5 bases). The length of the CDR3 is 15 residues. CDR1 and CDR2 from the germline V gene are MNHEY and SVGAGI. The V and J ends lost 5 bases and 1 base respectively, with 12 bases between them. Here the CDR3 DNA reads TGTGCCAGCAGTCCCCTGGGGGGGAGCAATCAGCCCCAGCATTTT. Translated, it gives CASSPLGGSNQPQHF.

The rearrangement uses TRBV7-8 and TRBJ1-2, with D unclear. The CDR3 consists of 18 residues. V was trimmed by 5 bases and J by 5 bases, leaving 27 bases between them. Germline values: CDR1 SGHVS, CDR2 FQNEAQ. As DNA, the CDR3 is TGTGCCAGCAGCGACTTGATCCAAGTGGCTTCATCGACTTATGGCTACACCTTC. It specifies CASSDLIQVASSTYGYTF.

J is TRBJ1-5 and V is TRBV18; possible D gene TRBD1, 5 bases. Germline CDR1 KGHSH, CDR2 LQKENI. The germline V and J ends were trimmed by 5 bases and 4 bases, with 12 bases remaining between them. The CDR3 is 14 residues long. The CDR3 sequence is CASSSSGSNQPQHF. The CDR3 DNA reads as TGTGCCAGCTCATCATCAGGGTCTAATCAGCCCCAGCATTTT.

This clone showed up just a few times. The genes are TRBV2 and TRBJ1-5, with 8 bases fitting TRBD1. Germline loops: CDR1 SNHLY, CDR2 FYNNEI. The CDR3 spans 16 residues. After removal of 8 bases from V and 2 bases from J, the junction contained 11 bases not matched to a gene. The CDR3 DNA sequence: TGTGCCAGCGGCGACAGGGGACCCCGGGGCAATCAGCCCCAGCATTTT. It codes for CASGDRGPRGNQPQHF.

This clone appeared many times. The rearrangement joins TRBV29-1 to TRBJ2-7, with 7 bases fitting TRBD2. Germline V lookup: CDR1 SQVTM, CDR2 ANQGSEA. Unmatched junction bases numbered 7, after V lost 5 bases and J lost 3 bases. The CDR3 contains 13 residues. The CDR3, as DNA: TGCAGCGTTATAGAGGCTAGCGGCTACGAGCAGTACTTC. Protein product: CSVIEASGYEQYF.